One sample yielded the 29 T cell receptor beta chains listed below, sequenced in a study of post-analysis software for immune sequencing data (dated by TCRdb to 2014 to 2015). Their antigens are not known. Libraries were constructed by PCR. The sequencer was an Illumina HiSeq 2500. To reduce PCR and sequencing biases, unique molecular identifiers were built into the TCR beta cDNA libraries. TCRdb cleaned the public reads at Q25 with fastp, built clones with MiXCR and kept in-frame beta chains. Each entry is one CDR3 protein sequence, shown with its most common DNA and genes. The sample contains 350,000 to 450,000 distinct CDR3 sequences, roughly 40% of them found a single time. The ten largest account for about 7.6% of the sample. On the study overall, not on this receptor specifically: Patients showed significantly higher frequencies than controls for several TRBV segments, among them TRBV5-6, TRBV5-1 and TRBV20-1.

Material for sequencing was blood. All receptors derive from a girl aged 2-10 years with multiple sclerosis.

V usage is TRBV11-2 and J usage is TRBJ2-1, with D hard to call. The CDR3 has 13 residues. Germline lookup yields CDR1 SGHAT and CDR2 FQNNGV. Deletions cut 3 bases from V and 9 bases from J, with 12 bases between. The CDR3 DNA reads as TGTGCCAGCAGCTTTTTAGTTTGGGGTGAGCAGTTCTTC. It specifies CASSFLVWGEQFF.

There are many counts of this clonotype. The V gene is TRBV11-2, the J gene TRBJ2-7, with 8 nucleotides matching TRBD2. The CDR3 consists of 13 residues. Germline loops: CDR1 SGHAT, CDR2 FQNNGV. V trimming: 5 bases; J trimming: 2 bases; junction bases outside the gene matches: 2. CDR3 DNA: TGTGCCAGCAGCCACGGGGGGGCCTACGAGCAGTACTTC. This gives the protein CASSHGGAYEQYF.

The chain joins TRBV2 to TRBJ1-2; 9 nucleotides agree with TRBD1. The CDR3 covers 16 residues. Germline V gene data show CDR1 as SNHLY and CDR2 as FYNNEI. Trimming took 5 bases from V and 6 from J; bases not matched to a gene: 13. The CDR3 bases are TGTGCCAGCAGTCCACGAGACTCGACAGGGGGAAATGGCTACACCTTC. Protein: CASSPRDSTGGNGYTF. Drawing the rest from reference TRBV2 and TRBJ1-2, the complete variable domain is EPEVTQTPSHQVTQMGQEVILRCVPISNHLYFYWYRQILGQKVEFLVSFYNNEISEKSEIFDDQFSVERPDGSNFTLKIRSTKLEDSAMYFCASSPRDSTGGNGYTFGSGTRLTVV.

This clonotype was seen a handful of times. This sequence joins TRBV29-1 and TRBJ1-1; TRBD1 might be the D (6 bases). The germline V gene encodes CDR1 SQVTM and CDR2 ANQGSEA. The V gene lost 7 bases and the J gene lost 0 bases, with 15 bases spanning the gap. This CDR3 spans 14 amino acids. Written as DNA, the CDR3 is TGCAGCGCTGTCTACGGACAGATGAACACTGAAGCTTTCTTT. It codes for CSAVYGQMNTEAFF.

The gene calls are TRBV15 and TRBJ2-7; 8 bases are a match to TRBD1. The germline gives CDR1 LNHNV, CDR2 YYDKDF (reference sequence). The CDR3 contains 13 residues. V lost 6 bases, J lost 5 bases, and 6 bases stayed unmatched. CDR3 nucleotide sequence: TGTGCCACCAGGGACACAGGGGGGAACGAGCAGTACTTC. Protein sequence: CATRDTGGNEQYF.

The rearrangement joins TRBV29-1 to TRBJ1-2; 9 nucleotides agree with TRBD1. CDR3 length: 12 amino acids. Germline V lookup: CDR1 SQVTM, CDR2 ANQGSEA. The ends lost 5 bases at V and 4 bases at J; junction bases unmatched: 2. Here the CDR3 reads CSVQDRGYGYTF. The CDR3 region has the DNA TGCAGCGTTCAGGACAGGGGCTATGGCTACACCTTC.

The chain links TRBV12-3 or TRBV12-4 to TRBJ1-6; maybe TRBD1 (5 bases). V was cut by 2 bases and J by 10 bases, with 15 bases left in between. The CDR3 totals 15 residues. The CDR3 loop is CASSLLAVSGSPLHF. Here the CDR3 DNA reads TGTGCCAGCAGTTTACTGGCGGTTTCAGGGTCACCCCTCCACTTT.

This clonotype was detected only a few times. The chain is built from TRBV3-1 and TRBJ2-3; 7 bases are a match to TRBD1. V shed 4 bases, J shed 3 bases, and the junction held 7 bases outside the gene matches. CDR3 length: 15 amino acids. Germline V lookup: CDR1 LGHDT, CDR2 YNNKEL (reference sequence). CDR3 in amino acids: CASSPGQVVTDTQYF. For the CDR3, the DNA is TGTGCCAGCAGCCCTGGACAGGTAGTGACAGATACGCAGTATTTT.

A remark on this clonotype: The junction differs from germline at one of its ends, possibly a read error. The chain has TRBV4-3 and TRBJ2-2; 8 bases are a match to TRBD2. Germline assignment: CDR1 LGHNA and CDR2 YSLEER. The CDR3 length is 16 residues. The CDR3: CASSLSSGGVAGERFF. The CDR3 DNA reads as TGCGCCAGCAGCCTCAGTTCGGGAGGGGTTGCCGGGGAGCGGTTTTTT.

This clonotype was counted only a few times. This chain links TRBV20-1 with TRBJ1-2; D uncertain. CDR3 length: 13 residues. The germline V gene has CDR1 DFQATT and CDR2 SNEGSKA (reference sequence). V lost 7 bases to trimming and J lost 2 bases, with 14 bases between them. The CDR3 DNA sequence: TGCAGTGTTAAGACCGCTCGCAACTATGGCTACACCTTC. Translated, it gives CSVKTARNYGYTF.

This chain uses TRBV7-2 with TRBJ2-7, with D perhaps assigned TRBD1 or TRBD2 (5 bases each). Per the germline V gene, CDR1 is SGHTA and CDR2 is FQGNSA. V lost 8 bases to trimming and J lost 3 bases, with 14 bases between them. This CDR3 contains 13 residues. CDR3 sequence reads: CASGGPPNYEQYF. The CDR3 DNA sequence: TGTGCCAGCGGGGGACCGCCGAACTACGAGCAGTACTTC.

J is TRBJ1-1 and V is TRBV14; tentative D call: TRBD1 (5 bases). V was pared by 7 bases and J by 1 base, with 13 bases between. Germline V gene lookup returns CDR1 SGHDN and CDR2 FVKESK. This CDR3 comprises 14 residues. For the CDR3, the DNA is TGTGCCAGCAACCTGGAAGACAGGAACACTGAAGCTTTCTTT. Protein sequence: CASNLEDRNTEAFF.

A remark on this clonotype: Germline is not matched at one junction end, which may reflect a read error. This chain joins TRBV6-6 and TRBJ1-2; D gene uncertain. The CDR3 loop spans 14 amino acids. CDR1 and CDR2 from the germline V gene are MNHNY and SVGAGI (reference sequence). Here the CDR3 reads CASSYSASLYSYTF. CDR3 in DNA: TGTGCCAGCAGTTACTCGGCCTCACTCTATAGCTACACCTTC.

This clonotype was seen a handful of times. J is TRBJ2-5 and V is TRBV2; D unresolved. The V end lost 0 bases, the J end lost 3 bases, and 14 bases lay between the germline ends. This CDR3 contains 16 residues. CDR1 and CDR2 from the germline V gene are SNHLY and FYNNEI. CDR3 DNA sequence: TGTGCCAGCAGTGAAGCGCGGTGGCAGAAGAAAGAGACCCAGTACTTC. Protein product: CASSEARWQKKETQYF.

This sequence joins TRBV11-2 and TRBJ2-5; no firm D call. The DNA end is more similar to TRBJ2-7, so the J call may be wrong. The CDR3 extends over 13 amino acids. From germline, CDR1 is SGHAT and CDR2 FQNNGV. The CDR3 bases are TGTGCCAGCAGCTTAGATCTGGATAACGAGCAGTACTTC. Protein product: CASSLDLDNEQYF.

J is TRBJ2-7 and V is TRBV29-1, with D uncertain. Germline V CDR1 and CDR2: SQVTM, ANQGSEA. Trimming took 6 bases from V and 3 from J, leaving 12 bases between them. There are 12 residues in the CDR3. CDR3 residues: CSVVIFSYEQYF. CDR3 nucleotide sequence: TGCAGCGTAGTAATTTTTAGCTACGAGCAGTACTTC.

The chain uses TRBV6-2 or TRBV6-3 and TRBJ2-6; D gene unclear. Germline values: CDR1 MNHEY, CDR2 SVGEGT. The CDR3 spans 14 residues. V was clipped by 2 bases and J by 0 bases, with 2 bases between them. In nucleotides, the CDR3 is TGTGCCAGCAGTTACCGCTCTGGGGCCAACGTCCTGACTTTC. As protein: CASSYRSGANVLTF.

Turning to this clonotype: The germline gene is not matched at one end of the junction; a read error may be the cause. The CDR3 loop reads CAGSSPRRTDTQYF. The CDR3 coding sequence is TGTGCCGGCAGTTCCCCCAGGCGCACAGATACGCAGTATTTT. The chain recombines TRBV2 with TRBJ2-3; D is unclear. Germline V gives CDR1 SNHLY, CDR2 FYNNEI. CDR3 size: 14 residues.

This clonotype showed up just a few times. J is TRBJ2-3 and V is TRBV7-9, with a weak D call TRBD1 (5 bases). Germline CDR1 is SEHNR and CDR2 is FQNEAQ (reference sequence). This CDR3 has 13 amino acids. The V and J ends lost 6 bases and 4 bases respectively, with 11 bases between them. Written as DNA, the CDR3 is TGTGCCAGCAGTTTATCAGGGTCAGATACGCAGTATTTT. Its protein product is CASSLSGSDTQYF.

V usage is TRBV7-8 and J usage is TRBJ1-1, with D maybe TRBD1 (6 bases). The V end was cut by 5 bases, the J end by 0 bases, with 16 bases between. This CDR3 region has 16 residues. Germline V gene sequence: CDR1 SGHVS, CDR2 FQNEAQ. The CDR3 loop reads CASSSSGTPMNTEAFF. For the CDR3, the DNA is TGTGCCAGCAGCAGTTCCGGGACACCAATGAACACTGAAGCTTTCTTT.

This clonotype was observed a single time. This rearrangement joins TRBV6-5 to TRBJ2-5, with TRBD1 as a possible D gene (5 bases). The last part of the DNA fits TRBJ2-7 better; the J call may be wrong. The germline V gene has CDR1 MNHEY and CDR2 SVGAGI. This CDR3 spans 16 amino acids. DNA of the CDR3: TGTGCCAGCAGTTCTACTATTAGGGGCACATTGTCCGAGCAGTACTTC. It is translated as CASSSTIRGTLSEQYF.

This clonotype was detected a few times. This chain links TRBV20-1 with TRBJ2-1; tentatively, D is TRBD2 (6 bases). V was trimmed by 2 bases and J by 9 bases, leaving 14 bases between them. Germline CDR1 reads DFQATT; CDR2 reads SNEGSKA (reference sequence). The CDR3 length is 13 residues. The chain's CDR3 is CSARNAGSGEQFF. CDR3 bases: TGCAGTGCTAGAAACGCGGGATCCGGTGAGCAGTTCTTC.

As regards this clonotype: A much larger clone sits a single nucleotide away, making a read error possible. V and J are TRBV29-1 and TRBJ2-5, with 7 nucleotides matching TRBD2. CDR1 is SQVTM, CDR2 ANQGSEA, per germline. The CDR3 runs 12 residues. Trimming at V came to 4 bases and at J to 11 bases, leaving 10 bases not matched to a gene. CDR3 DNA sequence: TGCAGCGTTGCACTAGCGCAGGATGAGCAGTACTTC. This translates into CSVALAQDEQYF.

About this clonotype itself: Germline and junction disagree at one end, which may indicate a read error. The rearrangement uses TRBV10-3 and TRBJ1-2, with 9 nucleotides matching TRBD1. This CDR3 region has 15 residues. Germline V lookup: CDR1 ENHRY, CDR2 SYGVKD. The CDR3 region is CAVSEWEDRGGGYTF. The CDR3 nucleotides read TGTGCCGTCAGTGAGTGGGAGGACAGGGGCGGAGGCTACACCTTC.

The table lists this clonotype with a few counts. This chain connects TRBV20-1 to TRBJ2-3, with 12 positions matching TRBD2. The length of the CDR3 is 17 residues. V shed 3 bases and J 4 bases; nucleotides not matched to a gene: 11. Germline CDR1 and CDR2: DFQATT and SNEGSKA (reference sequence). The CDR3 loop is CSARKTWTSGEADTQYF. In nucleotides, the CDR3 is TGCAGTGCTAGGAAGACCTGGACTAGCGGGGAGGCAGATACGCAGTATTTT.

The chain combines TRBV7-3 with TRBJ1-6; no clear D. V was shortened by 5 bases and J by 13 bases, with 24 bases between the two germline ends. The germline V gene encodes CDR1 SGHTA and CDR2 FQGTGA. The CDR3 has 16 residues. The CDR3, as DNA: TGTGCCAGCAGCCAATCCGGGCCCTCTAATCGATCGCCCCTCCACTTT. Translated: CASSQSGPSNRSPLHF.

This clonotype has more than one count but fewer than ten. V and J are TRBV29-1 and TRBJ1-1, with D unresolved. Germline V lookup: CDR1 SQVTM, CDR2 ANQGSEA. Trimming cost V 1 base and J 3 bases, with 12 bases left between them. CDR3 length: 14 amino acids. Here the CDR3 reads CSVEGQAGHTEAFF. CDR3 coding DNA: TGCAGCGTTGAAGGGCAGGCCGGGCACACTGAAGCTTTCTTT.

This clonotype was seen only a few times. The chain recombines TRBV29-1 with TRBJ1-2; D is perhaps TRBD1 (5 bases). V lost 0 bases to trimming and J lost 3 bases, with 11 bases between them. The CDR3 is 14 amino acids. The germline V gene encodes CDR1 SQVTM and CDR2 ANQGSEA. The CDR3 loop is CSVEERQRYYGYTF. CDR3 coding DNA: TGCAGCGTTGAAGAGCGACAGCGCTACTATGGCTACACCTTC.

V and J are TRBV29-1 and TRBJ2-5, with 8 bases fitting TRBD1. TRBJ2-7 explains the end of the DNA better; the J call may be wrong. Germline CDR1 reads SQVTM; CDR2 reads ANQGSEA. The CDR3 length is 13 residues. The CDR3, as DNA: TGCAGCGCCCGAACGGACAGGGCATACGAGCAGTACTTC. Translating gives CSARTDRAYEQYF.